The present T cell receptor beta chain was sequenced within a study of CD8+CD57+ T cells in acquired aplastic anemia. Study conclusions and caveats: CD8+ Simpson's diversity showed no significant patient-control difference.

Germline V gene lookup returns CDR1 SGHRS and CDR2 YFSETQ. This CDR3 spans 12 amino acids. Patients selected for sequencing had displayed CD8+CD57+ cell expansion by flow cytometry. Patients had undergone no therapy by the time their blood was sampled. The sample holds many counts of this clonotype. Its antigen is currently unknown. A read error may account for a junction end that differs from germline. CDR3 and TCR beta VDJ profiling relied on genomic DNA as the template. One entry per CDR3 protein results from TCRdb running MiXCR on the reads. The table includes 450,000 to 600,000 distinct CDR3 sequences, around 32% detected once.

The sample comprised sorted CD4+, CD8+, or CD8+CD57+ T cells (not recorded which) from PBMCs. This sequence joins TRBV5-1 and TRBJ2-5; D ambiguous. This TCR was recovered from a human donor with aplastic anemia. The CDR3 here is CASSLSGETQYF. Here the CDR3 DNA reads TGTGCCAGCAGCCTATCGGGAGAGACCCAGTACTTC.